These T cell receptor beta chains were read from a single sample in a study of T cell changes during pregnancy in multiple sclerosis. Sequenced by immunoSEQ multiplex PCR; TCRdb stores in-frame clones only, minus some. The sample carries just under 65,000 clones, 96% recorded once. The input for sequencing was CD8+ T cells from peripheral blood mononuclear cells, taken after pregnancy. The receptors come from a female donor with multiple sclerosis, enrolled in a pregnancy study. CDR3s include the opening cysteine and the closing phenylalanine or tryptophan. A D gene is named only where the DNA matches it firmly. Clone size is stated in some rows and not others, as once, few, many or a class when expanded.

v_gene: TRBV30; abundance: NA; d_gene: NA; len: 12; j_gene: TRBJ2-7; CDR3nt: TGTGCCTGGAGCCTTCAGGGTGTCGAGCAGTACTTC; CDR3aa: CAWSLQGVEQYF
v_gene: TRBV15; abundance: NA; d_gene: NA; len: 14; j_gene: TRBJ1-1; CDR3nt: TGTGCCACCAGCAGAGAGGGGGTTGGGGGCGAAGCTTTCTTT; CDR3aa: CATSREGVGGEAFF
v_gene: TRBV11-3; abundance: NA; d_gene: TRBD2; len: 17; j_gene: TRBJ2-3; CDR3nt: TGTGCCAGCAGCGCAGGGGGACTAGCCCCTAGCACAGATACGCAGTATTTT; CDR3aa: CASSAGGLAPSTDTQYF
v_gene: TRBV30; abundance: NA; d_gene: TRBD2; len: 15; j_gene: TRBJ2-1; CDR3nt: TGTGCCTGGAGTGGGCCTAGCGGGAGTAGCAATGAGCAGTTCTTC; CDR3aa: CAWSGPSGSSNEQFF
v_gene: TRBV15; abundance: NA; d_gene: TRBD1; len: 14; j_gene: TRBJ2-7; CDR3nt: TGTGCCACCAGCCAGACAGGGACGCCCTACGAGCAGTACTTC; CDR3aa: CATSQTGTPYEQYF
v_gene: TRBV7-3; abundance: NA; d_gene: NA; len: 16; j_gene: TRBJ1-1; CDR3nt: TGTGCCAGCAGCTTAATCGGGGGGAGGGGGAACACTGAAGCTTTCTTT; CDR3aa: CASSLIGGRGNTEAFF
v_gene: TRBV9; abundance: NA; d_gene: TRBD1; len: 14; j_gene: TRBJ2-2; CDR3nt: TGTGCCAGCAGCCCGACAGGGGACACCGGGGAGCTGTTTTTT; CDR3aa: CASSPTGDTGELFF
v_gene: TRBV23-1; abundance: NA; d_gene: NA; len: 16; j_gene: TRBJ1-5; CDR3nt: TGCGCCAGCAGTCACCGCGGACAGCGTAGCAATCAGCCCCAGCATTTT; CDR3aa: CASSHRGQRSNQPQHF
v_gene: TRBV7-9; abundance: NA; d_gene: NA; len: 12; j_gene: TRBJ2-1; CDR3nt: TGTGCCAGCGGCGCGGGGAGAAATGAGCAGTTCTTC; CDR3aa: CASGAGRNEQFF
v_gene: TRBV19; abundance: NA; d_gene: NA; len: 12; j_gene: TRBJ1-2; CDR3nt: TGTGCCAGTACCCAGGGCCCCATTGGCTACACCTTC; CDR3aa: CASTQGPIGYTF
v_gene: TRBV13; abundance: NA; d_gene: NA; len: 15; j_gene: TRBJ2-7; CDR3nt: TGTGCCAGCAGCCGTACGGGGTCCAAGTCCTACGAGCAGTACTTC; CDR3aa: CASSRTGSKSYEQYF
v_gene: TRBV27; abundance: NA; d_gene: NA; len: 13; j_gene: TRBJ2-3; CDR3nt: TGTGCCAGCAGGCCTAGGGCAGGGGATACGCAGTATTTT; CDR3aa: CASRPRAGDTQYF
v_gene: TRBV29-1; abundance: NA; d_gene: TRBD1; len: 13; j_gene: TRBJ1-2; CDR3nt: TGCAGCGCAAAAATGACAGGGCTCTATGGCTACACCTTC; CDR3aa: CSAKMTGLYGYTF
v_gene: TRBV13; abundance: once; d_gene: NA; len: 13; j_gene: TRBJ2-5; CDR3nt: TGTGCCAGCAGCTCCGGGAATCTGGAGACCCAGTACTTC; CDR3aa: CASSSGNLETQYF
v_gene: TRBV19; abundance: NA; d_gene: NA; len: 14; j_gene: TRBJ1-3; CDR3nt: TGTGCCAGTAGTATCCCAGGGTCCGGAAACACCATATATTTT; CDR3aa: CASSIPGSGNTIYF
v_gene: TRBV9; abundance: NA; d_gene: TRBD2; len: 15; j_gene: TRBJ2-5; CDR3nt: TGTGCCAGCAGCGCTGAACTAGCGGGAATGGAGACCCAGTACTTC; CDR3aa: CASSAELAGMETQYF
v_gene: TRBV7-9; abundance: NA; d_gene: NA; len: 17; j_gene: TRBJ1-4; CDR3nt: TGTGCCAGCAGCTTAGTAGCGGGGGCGGGTTTTAATGAAAAACTGTTTTTT; CDR3aa: CASSLVAGAGFNEKLFF
v_gene: TRBV2; abundance: NA; d_gene: TRBD1; len: 15; j_gene: TRBJ2-7; CDR3nt: TGTGCCAGCAGCGACCCTCCAGGGGGCTCCTACGAGCAGTACTTC; CDR3aa: CASSDPPGGSYEQYF
v_gene: TRBV27; abundance: NA; d_gene: TRBD1; len: 15; j_gene: TRBJ2-2; CDR3nt: TGTGCCAGCACCCTACAGGGGGCGAACACCGGGGAGCTGTTTTTT; CDR3aa: CASTLQGANTGELFF
v_gene: TRBV5-6; abundance: NA; d_gene: NA; len: 13; j_gene: TRBJ1-2; CDR3nt: TGTGCCAGCAGCCTGGACGGAGTATATGGCTACACCTTC; CDR3aa: CASSLDGVYGYTF
v_gene: TRBV7-9; abundance: NA; d_gene: NA; len: 12; j_gene: TRBJ1-1; CDR3nt: TGTGCCAGCAGCTTAGGTTCTAATGAAGCCTTCTTT; CDR3aa: CASSLGSNEAFF
v_gene: TRBV6-5; abundance: NA; d_gene: TRBD1; len: 15; j_gene: TRBJ2-5; CDR3nt: TGTGCCAGCACCGTCGACAGGGCGGGTAAAGAGACCCAGTACTTC; CDR3aa: CASTVDRAGKETQYF
v_gene: TRBV7-9; abundance: NA; d_gene: TRBD1; len: 15; j_gene: TRBJ2-7; CDR3nt: TGTGCCAGCAGCTTGGGTGACAGGGGACCCTACGAGCAGTACTTC; CDR3aa: CASSLGDRGPYEQYF
v_gene: TRBV5-1; abundance: once; d_gene: NA; len: 14; j_gene: TRBJ1-2; CDR3nt: TGCGCCAGCAGCTCGCGGGGGATGTCCTATGGCTACACCTTC; CDR3aa: CASSSRGMSYGYTF
v_gene: TRBV4-3; abundance: once; d_gene: TRBD1; len: 15; j_gene: TRBJ2-7; CDR3nt: TGCGCCAGCAGCCAAGCTACGACAGGGGGCTACGAGCAGTACTTC; CDR3aa: CASSQATTGGYEQYF
v_gene: TRBV6-5; abundance: NA; d_gene: NA; len: 14; j_gene: TRBJ1-1; CDR3nt: TGTGCCAGCAGTTACATGGGGGCCGGCACTGAAGCTTTCTTT; CDR3aa: CASSYMGAGTEAFF
v_gene: TRBV19; abundance: NA; d_gene: TRBD1; len: 14; j_gene: TRBJ2-5; CDR3nt: TGTGCCAGTAGTATGACAGGGAACCAAGAGACCCAGTACTTC; CDR3aa: CASSMTGNQETQYF
v_gene: TRBV5-1; abundance: NA; d_gene: NA; len: 16; j_gene: TRBJ2-3; CDR3nt: TGCGCCAGCAGCTTGAACAAATTAGCGGTCACAGATACGCAGTATTTT; CDR3aa: CASSLNKLAVTDTQYF
v_gene: TRBV7-9; abundance: NA; d_gene: NA; len: 13; j_gene: TRBJ2-3; CDR3nt: TGTGCCAGCAGCTTAGATCTCACGCGTACGCAGTATTTT; CDR3aa: CASSLDLTRTQYF
v_gene: TRBV29-1; abundance: NA; d_gene: TRBD2; len: 16; j_gene: TRBJ2-1; CDR3nt: TGCAGCGTGGAGGGACTAGCGTTACGCTCCTACAATGAGCAGTTCTTC; CDR3aa: CSVEGLALRSYNEQFF
v_gene: TRBV19; abundance: NA; d_gene: TRBD2; len: 14; j_gene: TRBJ2-7; CDR3nt: TGTGCCAGTAGGTCAGCGGGAGTGTCCTACGAGCAGTACTTC; CDR3aa: CASRSAGVSYEQYF
v_gene: TRBV19; abundance: NA; d_gene: TRBD2; len: 15; j_gene: TRBJ2-7; CDR3nt: TGTGCCAGTAGTACCCTCGGGAGCGGGATTCACGAGCAGTACTTC; CDR3aa: CASSTLGSGIHEQYF
v_gene: TRBV19; abundance: NA; d_gene: TRBD1; len: 16; j_gene: TRBJ1-5; CDR3nt: TGTGCCAGTAGCATATCCCTAGACAGGGGGAACCAGCCCCAGCATTTT; CDR3aa: CASSISLDRGNQPQHF
v_gene: TRBV19; abundance: NA; d_gene: TRBD1; len: 15; j_gene: TRBJ2-6; CDR3nt: TGTGCCAGCCGACAGGGGACGAGAGGGGCCAACGTCCTGACTTTC; CDR3aa: CASRQGTRGANVLTF
v_gene: TRBV6-1; abundance: NA; d_gene: NA; len: 13; j_gene: TRBJ1-5; CDR3nt: TGTGCCAGCAGTGAGACAGGTGCTCAGCCCCGGCATTTT; CDR3aa: CASSETGAQPRHF
v_gene: TRBV2; abundance: NA; d_gene: NA; len: 15; j_gene: TRBJ1-4; CDR3nt: TGTGCCAGCAGTGAATCGGGGGGGCCTAATGAAAAACTGTTTTTT; CDR3aa: CASSESGGPNEKLFF
v_gene: TRBV7-9; abundance: NA; d_gene: NA; len: 14; j_gene: TRBJ1-2; CDR3nt: TGTGCCAGCAGCTCCCTGAGTGTGGACTATGGCTACACCTTC; CDR3aa: CASSSLSVDYGYTF
v_gene: TRBV5-5; abundance: NA; d_gene: NA; len: 15; j_gene: TRBJ1-5; CDR3nt: TGTGCCAGCAGCTTGGGTCCGTATAGCAATCAGCCCCAGCATTTT; CDR3aa: CASSLGPYSNQPQHF
v_gene: TRBV11-2; abundance: NA; d_gene: NA; len: 12; j_gene: TRBJ2-7; CDR3nt: TGTGCCAGCAGCTTAATCAGTCGCGAGCAGTACTTC; CDR3aa: CASSLISREQYF
v_gene: TRBV5-6; abundance: NA; d_gene: TRBD2; len: 14; j_gene: TRBJ2-1; CDR3nt: TGTGCCAGCAGCTTGGGACTAGCTTACAATGAGCAGTTCTTC; CDR3aa: CASSLGLAYNEQFF
v_gene: TRBV4-2; abundance: NA; d_gene: NA; len: 13; j_gene: TRBJ1-5; CDR3nt: TGTGCCAGCAGCCAAGTTCTCAATCAGCCCCAGCATTTT; CDR3aa: CASSQVLNQPQHF
v_gene: TRBV18; abundance: NA; d_gene: NA; len: 14; j_gene: TRBJ2-5; CDR3nt: TGTGCCAGCTCACCGGCAGGTATCCAAGAGACCCAGTACTTC; CDR3aa: CASSPAGIQETQYF
v_gene: TRBV30; abundance: NA; d_gene: TRBD1; len: 13; j_gene: TRBJ1-2; CDR3nt: TGTGCCTATAGGACAGGGGAAAACTATGGCTACACCTTC; CDR3aa: CAYRTGENYGYTF
v_gene: TRBV11-2; abundance: NA; d_gene: NA; len: 14; j_gene: TRBJ1-2; CDR3nt: TGTGCCAGCAGCTTAGTTCCGGGTAACACTGGCTACACCTTC; CDR3aa: CASSLVPGNTGYTF
v_gene: TRBV7-6; abundance: NA; d_gene: TRBD1; len: 13; j_gene: TRBJ1-1; CDR3nt: TGTGCCAGCAGCGGAGGGACAGAGATTGAAGCTTTCTTT; CDR3aa: CASSGGTEIEAFF
v_gene: TRBV4-1; abundance: NA; d_gene: TRBD1; len: 15; j_gene: TRBJ2-2; CDR3nt: TGCGCCAGCAGCCAAGAGGACAGGGGTACCGGGGAGCTGTTTTTT; CDR3aa: CASSQEDRGTGELFF
v_gene: TRBV9; abundance: NA; d_gene: NA; len: 14; j_gene: TRBJ2-7; CDR3nt: TGTGCCAGCAGCCCGGGACTCACTACCTACGAGCAGTACTTC; CDR3aa: CASSPGLTTYEQYF
v_gene: TRBV7-9; abundance: NA; d_gene: NA; len: 15; j_gene: TRBJ2-7; CDR3nt: TGTGCCAGCAGCTCCTCACTGGAGGGATCCTACGAGCAGTACTTC; CDR3aa: CASSSSLEGSYEQYF
v_gene: TRBV25-1; abundance: NA; d_gene: TRBD1; len: 15; j_gene: TRBJ1-4; CDR3nt: TGTGCCAGCAGAGACAGAGACAGGGGTAATGAAAAACTGTTTTTT; CDR3aa: CASRDRDRGNEKLFF
v_gene: TRBV7-9; abundance: NA; d_gene: TRBD1; len: 16; j_gene: TRBJ2-3; CDR3nt: TGTGCCAGCAGCTTGGTCGGGACAGGCTTCACAGATACGCAGTATTTT; CDR3aa: CASSLVGTGFTDTQYF
v_gene: TRBV7-9; abundance: NA; d_gene: NA; len: 14; j_gene: TRBJ1-5; CDR3nt: TGTGCCAGCAGCACTGACAGGCGGAACCAGCCCCAGCATTTT; CDR3aa: CASSTDRRNQPQHF